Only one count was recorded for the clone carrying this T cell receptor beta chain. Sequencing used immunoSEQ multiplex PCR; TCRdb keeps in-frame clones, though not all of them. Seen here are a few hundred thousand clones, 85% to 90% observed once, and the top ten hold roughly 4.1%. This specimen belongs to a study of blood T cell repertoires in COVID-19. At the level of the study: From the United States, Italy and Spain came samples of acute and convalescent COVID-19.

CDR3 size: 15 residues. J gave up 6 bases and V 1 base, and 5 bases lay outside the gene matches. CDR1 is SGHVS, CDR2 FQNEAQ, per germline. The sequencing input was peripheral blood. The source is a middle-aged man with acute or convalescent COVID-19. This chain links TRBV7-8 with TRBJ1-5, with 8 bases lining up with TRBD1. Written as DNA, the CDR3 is TGTGCCAGCAGCTTAGGGACAGGGTCCGCTCAGCCCCAGCATTTT. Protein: CASSLGTGSAQPQHF.